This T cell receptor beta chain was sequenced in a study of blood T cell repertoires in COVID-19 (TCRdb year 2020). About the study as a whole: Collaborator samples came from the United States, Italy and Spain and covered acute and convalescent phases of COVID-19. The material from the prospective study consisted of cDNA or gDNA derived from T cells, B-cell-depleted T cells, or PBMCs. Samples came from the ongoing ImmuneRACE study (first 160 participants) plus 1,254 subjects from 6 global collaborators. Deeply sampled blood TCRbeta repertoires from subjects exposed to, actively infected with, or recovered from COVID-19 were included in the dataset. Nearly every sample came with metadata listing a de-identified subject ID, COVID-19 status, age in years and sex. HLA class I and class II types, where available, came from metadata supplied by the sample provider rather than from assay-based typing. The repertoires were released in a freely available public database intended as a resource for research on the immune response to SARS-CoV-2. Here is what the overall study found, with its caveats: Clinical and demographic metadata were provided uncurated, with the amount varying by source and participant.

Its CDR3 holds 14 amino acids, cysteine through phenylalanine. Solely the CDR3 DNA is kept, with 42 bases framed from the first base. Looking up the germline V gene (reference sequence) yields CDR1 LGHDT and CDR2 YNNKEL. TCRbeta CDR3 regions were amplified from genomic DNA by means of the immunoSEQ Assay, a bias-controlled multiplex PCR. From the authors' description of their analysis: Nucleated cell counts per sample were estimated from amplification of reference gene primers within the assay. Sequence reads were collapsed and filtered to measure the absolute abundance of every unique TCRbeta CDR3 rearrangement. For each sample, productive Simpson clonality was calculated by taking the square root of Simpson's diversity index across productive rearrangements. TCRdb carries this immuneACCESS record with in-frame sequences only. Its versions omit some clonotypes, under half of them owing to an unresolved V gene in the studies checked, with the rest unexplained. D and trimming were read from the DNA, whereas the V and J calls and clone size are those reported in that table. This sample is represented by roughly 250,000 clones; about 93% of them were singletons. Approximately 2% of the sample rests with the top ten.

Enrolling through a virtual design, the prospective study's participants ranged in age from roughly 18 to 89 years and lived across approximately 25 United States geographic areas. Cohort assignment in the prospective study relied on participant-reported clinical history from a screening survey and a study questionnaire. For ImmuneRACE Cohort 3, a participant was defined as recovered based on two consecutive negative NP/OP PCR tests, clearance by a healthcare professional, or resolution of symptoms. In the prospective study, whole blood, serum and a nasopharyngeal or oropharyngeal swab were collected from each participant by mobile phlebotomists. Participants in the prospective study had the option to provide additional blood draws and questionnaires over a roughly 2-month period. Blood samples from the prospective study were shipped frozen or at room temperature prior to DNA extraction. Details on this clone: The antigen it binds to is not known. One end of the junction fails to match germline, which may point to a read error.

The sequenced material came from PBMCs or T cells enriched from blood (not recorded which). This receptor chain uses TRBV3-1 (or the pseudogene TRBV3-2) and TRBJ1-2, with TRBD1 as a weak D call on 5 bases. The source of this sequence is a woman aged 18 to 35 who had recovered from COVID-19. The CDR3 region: CASSREGPFYDYTF. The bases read TGTGCCAGCAGCCGAGAGGGGCCGTTTTATGACTACACCTTC.